The T cell receptor (beta chain) under discussion was sequenced for a study of T cell repertoires in cytomegalovirus infection. After removal of 0 bases from V and 7 bases from J, the junction contained 13 bases not matched to a gene. The CDR3 loop spans 17 amino acids. Germline loops: CDR1 LGHDT, CDR2 YNNKEL (reference sequence). In TCRdb, the reads were re-called with MiXCR into one record per CDR3 protein. The sample includes about 490,000 distinct CDR3 sequences, approximately 15% of them seen just once. The sample holds one count of this clonotype. The sequence came from a human donor in good health (CMV status not recorded). Some clones in this sample may be carry-over from other donors' samples. The rearrangement uses TRBV3-1 and TRBJ2-7, with 9 bases fitting TRBD2. Source material: CD8+ T cells from PBMCs. CDR3 loop: CASSQDDLSGGNGEQYF. DNA for the CDR3: TGTGCCAGCAGCCAAGATGATCTCAGCGGGGGGAACGGGGAGCAGTACTTC.